The 10 T cell receptor beta chains below come from one sample, sequenced in a study of blood T cell dynamics during melanoma immunotherapy. The repertoire was sequenced with immunoSEQ multiplex PCR; TCRdb's copy has only in-frame clones and lacks some. Of about 6,000 clones in the sample, 80% were seen once. The sample's time point: week 3, after first cycle of checkpoint inhibitor. The material was blood, obtained from a patient treated with checkpoint blockade. Receptors were obtained from a human donor with melanoma.

This clone was seen only a few times. The rearrangement links TRBV19 to TRBJ1-5; D perhaps matches TRBD1 (5 bases). Germline CDR1 is LNHDA and CDR2 is SQIVND (reference sequence). The CDR3 covers 14 residues. The V end was cut by 2 bases, the J end by 1 base, with 6 bases between. The CDR3 bases are TGTGCCAGTAGTATATGGGGCAGCAATCAGCCCCAGCATTTT. Amino acid sequence: CASSIWGSNQPQHF.

The chain couples TRBV6-1 to TRBJ1-3; D gene uncertain. Germline values: CDR1 MNHNS, CDR2 SASEGT. This CDR3 is built from 17 residues. Between the trimmed V and J ends, which lost 2 bases and 5 bases, there was a span of 19 bases. CDR3 nucleotide sequence: TGTGCCAGCAGTGAAATTGGGGTTTCTGATTTGCGAAACACCATATATTTT. Translated, it gives CASSEIGVSDLRNTIYF.

The chain is built from TRBV12-5 and TRBJ2-3; no reliable D call. V was trimmed by 7 bases and J by 4 bases, leaving 12 bases between them. This CDR3 has 13 amino acids. Germline lookup yields CDR1 LGHNT and CDR2 FRNRAP. The CDR3 sequence: CASASSAADTQYF. In nucleotides, the CDR3 is TGTGCTAGTGCCTCGTCCGCGGCAGATACGCAGTATTTT.

The genes are TRBV10-1 and TRBJ1-1; 8 bases agree with TRBD1. This CDR3 is 16 amino acids long. Trimming took 3 bases from V and 1 from J; bases not matched to a gene: 7. Germline CDR1 is WNHNN and CDR2 is SYGVQD (reference sequence). The CDR3 protein is CASSDSGTGRNTEAFF. CDR3 in DNA: TGCGCCAGCAGTGATTCCGGGACAGGCAGGAACACTGAAGCTTTCTTT.

The chain couples TRBV5-1 to TRBJ1-1; 8 positions match TRBD1. This CDR3 is 14 amino acids long. Germline CDR1 reads SGHRS; CDR2 reads YFSETQ. J gave up 4 bases and V 2 bases, and 4 bases lay outside the gene matches. The CDR3 protein is CASSFQGAGTEAFF. The CDR3 coding sequence is TGCGCCAGCAGCTTTCAGGGGGCTGGCACTGAAGCTTTCTTT.

The J gene is TRBJ2-3, the V gene TRBV18; a possible D gene is TRBD2 (6 bases). CDR3 length: 16 amino acids. Looked up from germline, CDR1 is KGHSH and CDR2 is LQKENI. V lost 3 bases and J 0 bases, leaving 13 bases between the germline ends. Here the CDR3 DNA reads TGTGCCAGCTCACCCCCCGCAAGCGGGAGCACAGATACGCAGTATTTT. Protein sequence: CASSPPASGSTDTQYF.

The chain is built from TRBV7-2 and TRBJ2-2; 10 bases map to TRBD2. V lost 3 bases, J lost 6 bases, and 4 bases stayed unmatched. This CDR3 region has 15 residues. The germline gives CDR1 SGHTA, CDR2 FQGNSA. CDR3 loop: CASSLTSGLAGELFF. The CDR3 DNA is TGTGCCAGCAGCTTGACTAGCGGGTTGGCCGGGGAGCTGTTTTTT. The full variable domain, its missing parts supplied by reference TRBV7-2 and TRBJ2-2, is GAGVSQSPSNKVTEKGKDVELRCDPISGHTALYWYRQSLGQGLEFLIYFQGNSAPDKSGLPSDRFSAERTGGSVSTLTIQRTQQEDSAVYLCASSLTSGLAGELFFGEGSRLTVL.

This clone appeared once. The chain couples TRBV11-3 to TRBJ2-7; 8 positions agree with TRBD1. The junction had 3 bases not matched to a gene; V was cut back by 2 bases and J by 3 bases. The CDR3 runs to 14 residues. Germline V gene sequence: CDR1 SGHNT, CDR2 YENEEA. The CDR3 loop is CASSLSRGLYEQYF. The CDR3 DNA is TGTGCCAGCAGCTTAAGCAGGGGGCTCTACGAGCAGTACTTC.

The chain uses TRBV7-7 and TRBJ2-7; 11 bases align to TRBD2. The CDR3 length is 15 residues. Germline V lookup: CDR1 SSHAT, CDR2 FNYEAQ (reference sequence). V lost 2 bases, J lost 0 bases, and 0 bases stayed unmatched. CDR3 protein: CASSLTSGGSYEQYF. As DNA, the CDR3 is TGTGCCAGCAGCTTAACTAGCGGGGGCTCCTACGAGCAGTACTTC.

The chain has TRBV18 and TRBJ1-2; a possible D gene is TRBD1 (5 bases). The CDR3 loop spans 14 amino acids. CDR1 is KGHSH and CDR2 is LQKENI in the germline V gene. Between the trimmed V and J ends, which lost 0 bases and 4 bases, there was a span of 9 bases. In nucleotides, the CDR3 is TGTGCCAGCTCACCACCAGGGGTGGGCTATGGCTACACCTTC. Its protein is CASSPPGVGYGYTF.